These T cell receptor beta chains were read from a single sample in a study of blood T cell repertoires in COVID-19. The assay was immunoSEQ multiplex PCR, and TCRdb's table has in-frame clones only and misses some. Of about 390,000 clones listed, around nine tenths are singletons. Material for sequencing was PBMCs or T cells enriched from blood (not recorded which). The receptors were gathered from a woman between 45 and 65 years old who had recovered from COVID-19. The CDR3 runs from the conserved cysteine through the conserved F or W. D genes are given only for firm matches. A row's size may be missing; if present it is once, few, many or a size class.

CDR3nt: TGTGCCAGTAGTGCGAACCCCGGGACAGGATTCTCCTACGAGCAGTACTTC
CDR3aa: CASSANPGTGFSYEQYF
v_gene: TRBV19
d_gene: TRBD1
j_gene: TRBJ2-7
abundance: once

CDR3nt: TGTGCCAGCAGTGAAGCAGTGGAGGCCGGGGAGCTGTTTTTT
CDR3aa: CASSEAVEAGELFF
v_gene: TRBV2
d_gene: NA
j_gene: TRBJ2-2
abundance: NA

CDR3nt: TGCGCCAGCAGCCCCGCCCCAGGCAACTCTGGGGCCAACGTCCTGACTTTC
CDR3aa: CASSPAPGNSGANVLTF
v_gene: TRBV4-1
d_gene: NA
j_gene: TRBJ2-6
abundance: few

CDR3nt: TGTGCCAGCAGTTTACCCCTTTTCGGGGGGGCCGAGACCCAGTACTTC
CDR3aa: CASSLPLFGGAETQYF
v_gene: TRBV28
d_gene: TRBD2
j_gene: TRBJ2-5
abundance: NA

CDR3nt: TGTGCCAGCAGCCAAGGGACAGGGCCCTATGGCTACACCTTC
CDR3aa: CASSQGTGPYGYTF
v_gene: TRBV5-5
d_gene: TRBD1
j_gene: TRBJ1-2
abundance: NA

CDR3nt: TGTGCCCGCGGCGCGGGGCACAATGAGCAGTTCTTC
CDR3aa: CARGAGHNEQFF
v_gene: TRBV2
d_gene: NA
j_gene: TRBJ2-1
abundance: NA

CDR3nt: TGTGCCTGGAGTGTCCTAACGCGGGTGATGTACAATGAGCAGTTCTTC
CDR3aa: CAWSVLTRVMYNEQFF
v_gene: TRBV30
d_gene: NA
j_gene: TRBJ2-1
abundance: NA

CDR3nt: TGTGCCAGCAGCCTACAGGGTTGGGGCAGAGGTGGCTACACCTTC
CDR3aa: CASSLQGWGRGGYTF
v_gene: TRBV3-1/TRBV3-2
d_gene: NA
j_gene: TRBJ1-2
abundance: NA

CDR3nt: TGTGCCAGCAGTTACAGAAGCGGGGGGGCCGGGGAGCTGTTTTTT
CDR3aa: CASSYRSGGAGELFF
v_gene: TRBV6-5
d_gene: TRBD2
j_gene: TRBJ2-2
abundance: NA

CDR3nt: TGTGCCAGCATTAGGGCGGGGGCTGTCTACGAGCAGTACTTC
CDR3aa: CASIRAGAVYEQYF
v_gene: TRBV6-6
d_gene: NA
j_gene: TRBJ2-7
abundance: NA

CDR3nt: TGTGCCAGCAGCACCCGGACAGGGCCGAATCAGATGACTGAAGCTTTCTTT
CDR3aa: CASSTRTGPNQMTEAFF
v_gene: TRBV9
d_gene: TRBD1
j_gene: TRBJ1-1
abundance: NA

CDR3nt: TGTGCCAGCAGCTTGGGGGGGGGCCAGCCCCAGCATTTT
CDR3aa: CASSLGGGQPQHF
v_gene: TRBV5-6
d_gene: NA
j_gene: TRBJ1-5
abundance: NA

CDR3nt: TGTGCCAGCAGTTTAAAGGCAGACAGTCTTACTAGCAATCAGCCCCAGCATTTT
CDR3aa: CASSLKADSLTSNQPQHF
v_gene: TRBV27
d_gene: NA
j_gene: TRBJ1-5
abundance: NA

CDR3nt: TGTGCCAGCAGCCCGCTACAGGGGATAGTTGTTCGTTATGAGCAGTTCTTC
CDR3aa: CASSPLQGIVVRYEQFF
v_gene: TRBV6-2/TRBV6-3
d_gene: TRBD1
j_gene: TRBJ2-1
abundance: NA

CDR3nt: TGTGCCAGCAGTACCCCTGGAGAAGCTAACTATGGCTACACCTTC
CDR3aa: CASSTPGEANYGYTF
v_gene: TRBV28
d_gene: NA
j_gene: TRBJ1-2
abundance: NA

CDR3nt: TGCGCCAGCGGGACAGGGAGGATTACTGAAGCTTTCTTT
CDR3aa: CASGTGRITEAFF
v_gene: TRBV4-3
d_gene: TRBD1
j_gene: TRBJ1-1
abundance: once

CDR3nt: TGTGCCAGCAGTTTAACTATCGGCGGGGTGAGCACAGATACGCAGTATTTT
CDR3aa: CASSLTIGGVSTDTQYF
v_gene: TRBV27
d_gene: NA
j_gene: TRBJ2-3
abundance: NA

CDR3nt: TGCGCCAGCAGGGGACAGGGGGTCGAAGAGACCCAGTACTTC
CDR3aa: CASRGQGVEETQYF
v_gene: TRBV23-1
d_gene: TRBD1
j_gene: TRBJ2-5
abundance: NA

CDR3nt: TGTGCCAGCAGTTTGGCTCCCGGGTTTGGATCACCCCTCCACTTT
CDR3aa: CASSLAPGFGSPLHF
v_gene: TRBV27
d_gene: NA
j_gene: TRBJ1-6
abundance: NA

CDR3nt: TGCGCCAGCAGCTTGGAGGGGGAAGAGACCCAGTACTTC
CDR3aa: CASSLEGEETQYF
v_gene: TRBV5-1
d_gene: NA
j_gene: TRBJ2-5
abundance: few

CDR3nt: TGTGCCAGCAGCAAAGATAAAGGGACTCGGTCTGAAGCTTTCTTT
CDR3aa: CASSKDKGTRSEAFF
v_gene: TRBV21-1
d_gene: NA
j_gene: TRBJ1-1
abundance: NA

CDR3nt: TGTGCCACCAGCAGAGAGGCAGTTATAGCCAAAAACATTCAGTACTTC
CDR3aa: CATSREAVIAKNIQYF
v_gene: TRBV15
d_gene: NA
j_gene: TRBJ2-4
abundance: NA

CDR3nt: TGTGCCATCATGACAGGGCATGAGCAGTTCTTC
CDR3aa: CAIMTGHEQFF
v_gene: TRBV10-3
d_gene: TRBD1
j_gene: TRBJ2-1
abundance: NA

CDR3nt: TGTGCCAGCAGCCAAGGGACAGACAGGAGGGCTTTCTTT
CDR3aa: CASSQGTDRRAFF
v_gene: TRBV3-1/TRBV3-2
d_gene: NA
j_gene: TRBJ1-1
abundance: NA

CDR3nt: TGCGCCAGCAGCCAAGACACAGGGGGCAATCAGCCCCAGCATTTT
CDR3aa: CASSQDTGGNQPQHF
v_gene: TRBV4-3
d_gene: TRBD1
j_gene: TRBJ1-5
abundance: NA

CDR3nt: TGTGCCAGCAGCTTAGCAGACAAGCTGAATGAATCCCAGTACTTC
CDR3aa: CASSLADKLNESQYF
v_gene: TRBV7-9
d_gene: NA
j_gene: TRBJ2-5
abundance: NA

CDR3nt: TGCGCCAGCAGCCAAACGAGGACAGGGGACCTAGCCAAAAACATTCAGTACTTC
CDR3aa: CASSQTRTGDLAKNIQYF
v_gene: TRBV4-3
d_gene: TRBD1
j_gene: TRBJ2-4
abundance: NA

CDR3nt: TGTGCCAGCAGCCATACCCGCGGGGCCGCTTACGAGCAGTACTTC
CDR3aa: CASSHTRGAAYEQYF
v_gene: TRBV4-2
d_gene: NA
j_gene: TRBJ2-7
abundance: NA

CDR3nt: TGCAGCGTTGCGATCCCAGGGTCTTCCGATGAGCAGTTCTTC
CDR3aa: CSVAIPGSSDEQFF
v_gene: TRBV29-1
d_gene: NA
j_gene: TRBJ2-1
abundance: NA

CDR3nt: TGTGCCTGGAGTCCCGGGGGGACAAAGTCTGGAAACACCATATATTTT
CDR3aa: CAWSPGGTKSGNTIYF
v_gene: TRBV30
d_gene: NA
j_gene: TRBJ1-3
abundance: NA

CDR3nt: TGTGCCAGCAGCCAAGAACTAGCGGGGGTAACGCAAGAGACCCAGTACTTC
CDR3aa: CASSQELAGVTQETQYF
v_gene: TRBV14
d_gene: TRBD2
j_gene: TRBJ2-5
abundance: NA

CDR3nt: TGTGCCAGCAACCCGACAGGCATTTCGGATGGCTACACCTTC
CDR3aa: CASNPTGISDGYTF
v_gene: TRBV5-6
d_gene: NA
j_gene: TRBJ1-2
abundance: NA

CDR3nt: TGTGCCAGCAGTTACCTTAGCGGGGGAATTACGGACGAGCAGTACTTC
CDR3aa: CASSYLSGGITDEQYF
v_gene: TRBV6-2/TRBV6-3
d_gene: TRBD2
j_gene: TRBJ2-7
abundance: NA

CDR3nt: TGTGCCAGCAGGGGGCGGATTAGCAATCAGCCCCAGCATTTT
CDR3aa: CASRGRISNQPQHF
v_gene: TRBV5-7
d_gene: NA
j_gene: TRBJ1-5
abundance: NA

CDR3nt: TGTGCCAGCAGTTACTCGATTAGTCTGGTAGAAGCTTTCTTT
CDR3aa: CASSYSISLVEAFF
v_gene: TRBV6-5
d_gene: NA
j_gene: TRBJ1-1
abundance: NA